The 10 T cell receptor beta chains below come from one sample, sequenced in a study of T cell responses to AZD1222 COVID-19 vaccine (dated by TCRdb to about 2021). Receptors were amplified or captured by the immunoSEQ multiplex PCR assay. TCRdb took this table from immuneACCESS and kept in-frame rearrangements with V and J called. Such tables lack part of the clones; where checked against another copy, unresolved V genes explain under half of the gap, and the rest is unexplained. The sample data list some 80,000 clones, and roughly 83% of these were observed just once. The ten largest make up about 8.7% of the sample. The time point label corresponds to: baseline before first vaccination. Sequencing was performed on peripheral blood, taken on day 0 of AZD1222 vaccination. Source of these receptors: an adult in good health.

The count of this clone is one. The chain is built from TRBV21-1 and TRBJ2-5; no DNA check was done on the table's D call, TRBD1. TRBV21-1 is a documented pseudogene. This CDR3 region has 13 residues. Written as DNA, the CDR3 is TGTGCCAGCAAACAGGGGCTGGGGGAGACCCAGTACTTC. Translation gives CASKQGLGETQYF.

This chain connects TRBV6-1 to TRBJ2-7; the D is unclear. Germline loops: CDR1 MNHNS, CDR2 SASEGT. There are 11 residues in the CDR3. With 1 base removed from V and 7 bases from J, the gap between germline ends came to 5 bases. The CDR3 sequence is CASSEVGEQYF. CDR3 nucleotides: TGTGCCAGCAGTGAAGTGGGGGAGCAGTACTTC.

The chain recombines TRBV4-1 with TRBJ1-2, with D maybe TRBD1 (5 bases). Trimming shortened V by 3 bases and J by 6 bases, and 14 bases separated the two germline ends. Germline loops: CDR1 MGHRA, CDR2 YSYEKL. The CDR3 runs 14 residues. As DNA, the CDR3 is TGCGCCAGCAGCCAGGGACTCCCCTTGGATGGCTACACCTTC. Encoded protein: CASSQGLPLDGYTF.

The V and J genes are TRBV29-1 and TRBJ2-3; TRBD2 aligns across 7 bases. This CDR3 comprises 13 residues. V was pared by 2 bases and J by 5 bases, with 4 bases of the junction left unmatched. Germline V gene lookup returns CDR1 SQVTM and CDR2 ANQGSEA. CDR3 loop: CSVEKTSLDTQYF. The DNA of the CDR3 is TGCAGCGTTGAAAAGACTAGCTTAGATACGCAGTATTTT.

The chain links TRBV19 to TRBJ2-3; 7 positions agree with TRBD2. Germline V CDR1 and CDR2: LNHDA, SQIVND (reference sequence). This CDR3 is built from 15 residues. Trimming took 5 bases from V and 1 from J; bases not matched to a gene: 6. In nucleotides, the CDR3 is TGTGCCAGTAGTCCATACGCGGGGGGCACAGATACGCAGTATTTT. It is translated as CASSPYAGGTDTQYF.

As concerns this clone: One end of the junction fails to match germline, which may point to a read error. The gene calls are TRBV27 and TRBJ2-7; TRBD1 aligns across 7 bases. Per germline, CDR1 MNHEY and CDR2 SMNVEV (reference sequence). The CDR3 runs to 20 residues. The CDR3 DNA follows: TGTGCCAGTAGTTCCTACACCGGGACAGACCAATACGTTATCTCCTACGAGCAGTACTTC. It specifies CASSSYTGTDQYVISYEQYF.

The chain uses TRBV27 and TRBJ1-2; 11 bases agree with TRBD1. The V gene end was trimmed by 7 bases and the J gene end by 0 bases; junction bases not matched to a gene: 4. The CDR3 contains 15 residues. In germline, CDR1 is MNHEY, CDR2 SMNVEV (reference sequence). DNA for the CDR3: TGTGCCAGCAAGGGACAGGGGGTGACTAACTATGGCTACACCTTC. This gives the protein CASKGQGVTNYGYTF.

The CDR3 nucleotides are TGTGCCAGCAGTCACCGACAGGGGGCCACCGGGGAGCTGTTTTTT. Translated: CASSHRQGATGELFF. The chain recombines TRBV6-5 with TRBJ2-2; 10 bases match TRBD1. The CDR3 contains 15 residues. Germline CDR1 MNHEY, CDR2 SVGAGI. The ends lost 5 bases at V and 4 bases at J; junction bases unmatched: 4.

A note on this clone: The junction departs from germline at one end; a sequencing error may be responsible. The chain couples TRBV7-7 to TRBJ2-3; no clear D. The CDR3 runs to 15 residues. Germline CDR1 and CDR2: SSHAT and FNYEAQ (reference sequence). This CDR3 reads CASSLDATGTDTQYF. CDR3 sequence (DNA): TGTGCTAGCAGCTTAGATGCGACCGGGACAGATACGCAGTATTTT.

The rearrangement uses TRBV20-1 and TRBJ1-2, with a possible D match to TRBD1 (5 bases). Germline V lookup: CDR1 DFQATT, CDR2 SNEGSKA (reference sequence). V shed 1 base and J shed 8 bases, with 8 bases lying between them. This CDR3 comprises 11 residues. CDR3 nucleotides: TGCAGTGCTAGAGTGGGGGGAGGCTACACCTTC. Translated: CSARVGGGYTF.